This entry describes one TCR beta chain. Its target is not known. PCR primers comprised 60 Vbeta and 13 Jbeta primers. The protocol was immunoSEQ multiplex PCR, while the TCRdb copy is restricted to in-frame clones and leaves out a portion. Among 100,000 to 150,000 clones listed, 72% were seen once. This specimen comes from a study of cytomegalovirus exposure and HLA in healthy donors. Study as a whole: 81% of 398 genotyped donors fell in the Caucasian-associated ancestry cluster. Notes on the study in general: In vitro assays verified that a few CMV-associated chains recognized CMV antigens specifically. In a later analysis, TCR beta V- and J-gene trimming was associated with a missense DCLRE1C variant.

Despite likely unrecorded immune exposures, the donors were nominally healthy at the time of sampling. The V gene's germline CDR1 is SGHNT and CDR2 YENEEA. Trimming shortened V by 3 bases and J by 0 bases, and 16 bases separated the two germline ends. The CDR3 consists of 17 residues. This sequence was found in a man aged 45-60 years in good health and CMV-seropositive. The chain has TRBV11-3 and TRBJ2-3; perhaps TRBD1 as D (5 bases). The sample taken for sequencing was PBMCs. CDR3 residues: CASSFRQGRASTDTQYF. In nucleotides, the CDR3 is TGTGCCAGCAGCTTCCGCCAGGGAAGGGCTAGCACAGATACGCAGTATTTT.